One sample yielded the 12 T cell receptor beta chains listed below, sequenced in a study of early T cells in non-severe SARS-CoV-2 infection. TCRdb redid the calling of the 5' RACE reads with MiXCR, one entry per CDR3 protein. The sample lists 60,000 to 90,000 distinct CDR3 sequences, 9% to 10% occurring once. The sequencing sample was made of whole blood. The receptors stem from an adult who was a healthcare worker with PCR-confirmed SARS-CoV-2 infection or an uninfected control (not recorded which).

This chain uses TRBV7-6 with TRBJ2-3, with D uncertain. CDR3 length equals 16 residues. V lost 2 bases and J lost 2, with 14 bases in between. Germline V gene lookup returns CDR1 SGHVS and CDR2 FNYEAQ. This CDR3 is CASSLIPRADTDTQYF. DNA of the CDR3: TGTGCCAGCAGCTTAATCCCTCGAGCAGACACAGATACGCAGTATTTT.

This clonotype has at least ten counts. This chain uses TRBV6-1 with TRBJ2-1; 9 bases map to TRBD1. The germline V gene has CDR1 MNHNS and CDR2 SASEGT. The CDR3 is 17 amino acids. Trimming removed 4 bases from V and 8 bases from J; junction bases left unmatched: 15. This CDR3 reads CASSADRGGGRADEQFF. CDR3 coding DNA: TGTGCCAGCAGTGCAGACAGGGGGGGAGGTCGCGCGGATGAGCAGTTCTTC.

This clonotype was found a few times. The chain employs TRBV12-3 or TRBV12-4 and TRBJ2-7; 8 nucleotides match TRBD1. The CDR3 is made up of 14 amino acids. Germline trimming cut 6 bases from V and 2 bases from J; bases unmatched to any gene: 6. The CDR3 protein is CASSRQGQTYEQYF. The CDR3 DNA sequence: TGTGCCAGCAGCCGACAGGGGCAAACCTACGAGCAGTACTTC.

This clonotype was counted ten times or more. This chain connects TRBV6-5 to TRBJ2-5; the D gene could be TRBD1 or TRBD2 (5 bases each). The CDR3 is 13 amino acids. CDR1 is MNHEY, CDR2 SVGAGI, per germline. Deletions cut 5 bases from V and 5 bases from J, with 12 bases between. For the CDR3, the DNA is TGTGCCAGCAGTCGTTCCTGGGGGGAGACCCAGTACTTC. Translation: CASSRSWGETQYF.

This clonotype was seen just once. The genes are TRBV25-1 and TRBJ1-3; D not resolved. Germline lookup yields CDR1 MGHDK and CDR2 SYGVNS. The CDR3 extends over 15 amino acids. With 1 base removed from V and 5 bases from J, the gap between germline ends came to 12 bases. The CDR3 DNA follows: TGTGCCAGCAGTGAATTTCGGATGAGTAGAAACACCATATATTTT. It codes for CASSEFRMSRNTIYF.

In this sample, this clonotype turned up many times. V is TRBV18 and J is TRBJ2-7; TRBD1 matches at 10 bases. V lost 6 bases, J lost 6 bases, and 5 bases stayed unmatched. The CDR3 spans 13 residues. The V gene's germline CDR1 is KGHSH and CDR2 LQKENI. This CDR3 reads CASSPGTGAEQYF. DNA of the CDR3: TGTGCCAGCTCCCCCGGGACAGGGGCCGAGCAGTACTTC. Full variable domain (remainder filled in from reference TRBV18 and TRBJ2-7): NAGVMQNPRHLVRRRGQEARLRCSPMKGHSHVYWYRQLPEEGLKFMVYLQKENIIDESGMPKERFSAEFPKEGPSILRIQQVVRGDSAAYFCASSPGTGAEQYFGPGTRLTVT.

The rearrangement uses TRBV6-2 or TRBV6-3 and TRBJ1-1; TRBD1 aligns across 7 bases. Germline CDR1 reads MNHEY; CDR2 reads SVGEGT. With V trimmed by 2 bases and J by 4 bases, 4 bases remained unmatched. The CDR3 consists of 14 residues. In DNA form, the CDR3 reads TGTGCCAGCAGTTACCTTGCAGGGGGCACTGAAGCTTTCTTT. Protein: CASSYLAGGTEAFF.

The J gene is TRBJ1-2, the V gene TRBV28; 8 bases fit TRBD1. Germline loops: CDR1 MDHEN, CDR2 SYDVKM. V was pared by 6 bases and J by 9 bases, with 9 bases of the junction left unmatched. The CDR3 totals 13 residues. CDR3 in DNA: TGTGCCAGCAGGAGACAGGGGATTACTCGCTACACCTTC. Encoded protein: CASRRQGITRYTF.

This clonotype was counted ten times or more. The chain couples TRBV3-1 to TRBJ1-1; D might be TRBD1 (6 bases). The CDR3 loop spans 17 amino acids. CDR1 and CDR2 (germline): LGHDT, YNNKEL (reference sequence). Trimming cost V 1 base and J 0 bases, with 15 bases left between them. The DNA of the CDR3 is TGTGCCAGCAGCCAAGGGGACACCCAGTTCATGAACACTGAAGCTTTCTTT. Protein product: CASSQGDTQFMNTEAFF.

In this sample, this clonotype turned up many times. The rearrangement links TRBV15 to TRBJ1-5, with unresolved D. The V and J ends lost 4 bases and 6 bases respectively, with 10 bases between them. The CDR3 spans 13 residues. The germline V gene encodes CDR1 LNHNV and CDR2 YYDKDF (reference sequence). This chain's CDR3 is CATSTQSRQPQHF. CDR3 nucleotide sequence: TGTGCCACCAGCACACAGAGTCGTCAGCCCCAGCATTTT.

This clonotype was seen at least ten times. V and J are TRBV11-2 and TRBJ2-3; D uncertain. CDR1 is SGHAT and CDR2 is FQNNGV in the germline V gene. The length of the CDR3 is 15 residues. Between the trimmed V and J ends, which lost 2 bases and 3 bases, there was a span of 12 bases. The CDR3 loop is CASSLKSLKTDTQYF. The CDR3 coding sequence is TGTGCCAGCAGCTTAAAATCCCTGAAAACAGATACGCAGTATTTT.

The sample holds many counts of this clonotype. This chain connects TRBV7-2 to TRBJ2-5; no reliable D call. Trimming removed 0 bases from V and 1 base from J, with 9 bases in between. The CDR3 runs 15 residues. The germline V gene has CDR1 SGHTA and CDR2 FQGNSA. CDR3 protein: CASSLAAATQETQYF. CDR3 nucleotides: TGTGCCAGCAGCTTAGCGGCAGCCACCCAAGAGACCCAGTACTTC.